Below are 32 T cell receptor beta chains sequenced from a single sample in a study of CD8 T cells in ankylosing spondylitis. No cognate antigen is known for these TCRs. TCRdb re-called the 5' RACE reads through MiXCR, storing one row per CDR3 protein. The table lists 450,000 to 550,000 distinct CDR3 sequences, roughly 5.3% of them singletons. Points from the study as a whole: Made up of under 10 highly homologous variants, a TCR beta motif appeared characteristic of ankylosing spondylitis blood.

What was sequenced was blood, either unsorted or a sorted T cell fraction (not recorded which). The receptors come from a male donor with ankylosing spondylitis.

This clonotype has ten or more counts. V is TRBV10-1 and J is TRBJ1-1; 9 bases map to TRBD1. Germline V gene lookup returns CDR1 WNHNN and CDR2 SYGVQD (reference sequence). Trimming took 5 bases from V and 6 from J; bases not matched to a gene: 10. CDR3 length equals 15 residues. CDR3 sequence: CASSRRGQGSAEAFF. The DNA of the CDR3 is TGCGCCAGCAGTCGCCGAGGACAGGGGTCCGCTGAAGCTTTCTTT.

This clonotype was picked up many times. As DNA, the CDR3 is TGTGCCAGCAGCTCTGGACTAGCGGGAGGGTTCTCCTACAATGAGCAGTTCTTC. It encodes CASSSGLAGGFSYNEQFF. This sequence joins TRBV12-3 or TRBV12-4 and TRBJ2-1, with 15 bases matching TRBD2. Trimming took 6 bases from V and 0 from J; bases not matched to a gene: 6. This CDR3 region has 18 residues.

This clonotype was recorded a few times. The rearrangement links TRBV28 to TRBJ2-3, with a tentative D call TRBD1 (5 bases). The V gene's germline CDR1 is MDHEN and CDR2 SYDVKM. V was pared by 7 bases and J by 3 bases, with 17 bases between. This CDR3 contains 15 residues. CDR3 nucleotide sequence: TGTGCCAGCAATGACGAGCAGGGCGTGACAGATACGCAGTATTTT. Translation: CASNDEQGVTDTQYF.

Many counts were recorded for this clonotype. The chain recombines TRBV20-1 with TRBJ2-1; no reliable D call. V gave up 3 bases and J gave up 5 bases, with 11 bases separating them. The CDR3 sequence is 13 residues long. The germline V gene has CDR1 DFQATT and CDR2 SNEGSKA (reference sequence). DNA for the CDR3: TGCAGTGCTAGTAGAAGGATCCACAATGAGCAGTTCTTC. Its protein is CSASRRIHNEQFF.

This clonotype occurred a few times. The rearrangement joins TRBV4-1 to TRBJ2-1; TRBD2 matches 9 bases. The germline CDR1 and CDR2 sequences are MGHRA and YSYEKL. V dropped 8 bases and J dropped 7; count of bases not matched to a gene: 18. The CDR3 has 17 amino acids. The DNA for the CDR3 is TGCGCCAGCTCCCTGTTTGGCGGGAGGGCCTTTCGGAATGAGCAGTTCTTC. Translation: CASSLFGGRAFRNEQFF.

This clonotype was seen at least ten times. The chain has TRBV7-2 and TRBJ1-1, with D uncertain. Germline lookup yields CDR1 SGHTA and CDR2 FQGNSA. V lost 6 bases and J 1 base, leaving 9 bases between the germline ends. This CDR3 is built from 13 residues. CDR3 sequence reads: CASSPHGNTEAFF. The CDR3 DNA is TGTGCCAGCAGTCCCCATGGGAACACTGAAGCTTTCTTT.

This clonotype was observed at least ten times. The chain combines TRBV20-1 with TRBJ2-3; weak D call: TRBD2 (5 bases). Trimming stripped 3 bases from V and 2 bases from J, with 9 bases between. The length of the CDR3 is 13 residues. Germline loops: CDR1 DFQATT, CDR2 SNEGSKA (reference sequence). CDR3 sequence: CSARDFITDTQYF. CDR3 in DNA: TGCAGTGCTAGGGACTTTATCACAGATACGCAGTATTTT.

This clonotype occurred many times. The rearrangement uses TRBV7-3 and TRBJ2-1, with 8 bases lining up with TRBD1. The germline gives CDR1 SGHTA, CDR2 FQGTGA. The CDR3 totals 15 residues. Germline trimming cut 4 bases from V and 4 bases from J; bases unmatched to any gene: 6. The CDR3 DNA reads TGTGCCAGCAGCTCCACCGGGACAGGATACAATGAGCAGTTCTTC. Amino acids: CASSSTGTGYNEQFF.

This clonotype was picked up many times. The genes are TRBV4-3 and TRBJ2-3; D remains ambiguous. Trimming removed 0 bases at V and 3 bases at J, with 13 bases between. This CDR3 is built from 16 residues. CDR1 LGHNA and CDR2 YSLEER come from the germline V gene. In nucleotides, the CDR3 is TGCGCCAGCAGCCAAGATGCGAGACCGAGGACAGATACGCAGTATTTT. The encoded protein is CASSQDARPRTDTQYF.

This clonotype was seen ten or more times. The genes are TRBV5-1 and TRBJ1-5; D remains unclear. The CDR3 totals 13 residues. V was clipped by 4 bases and J by 3 bases, with 8 bases between them. The germline gives CDR1 SGHRS, CDR2 YFSETQ. The CDR3 is CASSPDLNQPQHF. The CDR3 coding sequence is TGCGCCAGCAGCCCGGACCTCAATCAGCCCCAGCATTTT.

In its sample, this clonotype was seen many times. The rearrangement links TRBV18 to TRBJ1-2; D is uncertain. V was clipped by 2 bases and J by 9 bases, with 10 bases between them. The germline V gene encodes CDR1 KGHSH and CDR2 LQKENI. This CDR3 region has 12 residues. For the CDR3, the DNA is TGTGCCAGCTCACCAGGTCTCGGAAGCTACACCTTC. It encodes CASSPGLGSYTF. Full variable domain (outside the CDR3, taken from reference TRBV18 and TRBJ1-2): NAGVMQNPRHLVRRRGQEARLRCSPMKGHSHVYWYRQLPEEGLKFMVYLQKENIIDESGMPKERFSAEFPKEGPSILRIQQVVRGDSAAYFCASSPGLGSYTFGSGTRLTVV.

This clonotype was found many times. This rearrangement joins TRBV20-1 to TRBJ2-1, with 7 bases that match TRBD2. The CDR3 runs 14 residues. Germline-derived CDR1 and CDR2 are DFQATT and SNEGSKA (reference sequence). Trimming at V came to 3 bases and at J to 4 bases, leaving 6 bases not matched to a gene. In DNA form, the CDR3 reads TGCAGTGCTAGGAAGCGGGATAATTACAATGAGCAGTTCTTC. Protein product: CSARKRDNYNEQFF.

The genes are TRBV6-5 and TRBJ2-7, with TRBD2 matching 7 bases. This CDR3 region has 14 residues. Germline V gene sequence: CDR1 MNHEY, CDR2 SVGAGI. Trimming removed 4 bases from V and 5 bases from J; junction bases left unmatched: 8. CDR3 sequence (DNA): TGTGCCAGCAGTTCTCTCGCGGGAGTAAACGAGCAGTACTTC. Residues: CASSSLAGVNEQYF.

In its sample, this clonotype was seen a few times. The chain couples TRBV20-1 to TRBJ2-3, with D possibly being TRBD2 (6 bases). The CDR3 is 13 amino acids. Germline CDR1 reads DFQATT; CDR2 reads SNEGSKA (reference sequence). Trimming pared 5 bases from V and 4 bases from J, leaving 13 bases between. Here the CDR3 reads CSARLVPADTQYF. CDR3 DNA sequence: TGCAGTGCTCGACTAGTCCCGGCAGATACGCAGTATTTT.

This clonotype was detected only a few times. The chain combines TRBV20-1 with TRBJ2-3, with D unclear. The germline V gene encodes CDR1 DFQATT and CDR2 SNEGSKA (reference sequence). The length of the CDR3 is 13 residues. Trimming left V 3 bases short and J 0 bases short, with 7 bases between. DNA for the CDR3: TGCAGTGCTAGGGTAATTAGCACAGATACGCAGTATTTT. Amino acid sequence: CSARVISTDTQYF.

This clonotype was seen repeatedly, ten times or more. The chain uses TRBV10-3 and TRBJ2-7, with 9 nucleotides matching TRBD1. CDR1 is ENHRY and CDR2 is SYGVKD in the germline V gene. This CDR3 contains 14 residues. With 7 bases clipped from V and 1 base from J, the junction kept 5 bases outside the gene matches. The CDR3 here is CAITDRGDSYEQYF. CDR3 coding DNA: TGTGCCATCACTGACAGGGGGGATTCCTACGAGCAGTACTTC.

Many counts were recorded for this clonotype. This chain links TRBV5-6 with TRBJ2-5; D is ambiguous. The CDR3 has 13 amino acids. Germline-derived CDR1 and CDR2 are SGHDT and YYEEEE. V was shortened by 1 base and J by 5 bases, with 9 bases between the two germline ends. The CDR3 bases are TGTGCCAGCAGCTTGAGGGCCCGGGAGACCCAGTACTTC. Translated: CASSLRARETQYF.

This clonotype has ten or more counts. The V call is TRBV29-1, the J call TRBJ2-1, with 10 bases identical to TRBD2. With 7 bases clipped from V and 10 bases from J, the junction kept 7 bases outside the gene matches. The CDR3 runs to 12 residues. From germline, CDR1 is SQVTM and CDR2 ANQGSEA. The chain's CDR3 is CSAQLAGGEQFF. In nucleotides, the CDR3 is TGCAGCGCGCAATTAGCGGGGGGCGAGCAGTTCTTC.

In the case of this clonotype: A much larger clonotype is one base distant, so this may be a read error. This chain connects TRBV29-1 to TRBJ2-7, with 8 bases aligning to TRBD2. The CDR3 totals 13 residues. Germline lookup yields CDR1 SQVTM and CDR2 ANQGSEA. For the CDR3, the DNA is TGCAGCGTTCAGCGGGAGCGTTTTTCAGAGCGGTACTTC. It specifies CSVQRERFSERYF.

This chain uses TRBV7-8 with TRBJ2-6; the D gene could be TRBD1 or TRBD2 (5 bases each). CDR3 size: 16 residues. Trimming cost V 5 bases and J 4 bases, with 15 bases left between them. Germline V gives CDR1 SGHVS, CDR2 FQNEAQ. The CDR3 reads CASSPGWGSGANVLTF. CDR3 DNA: TGTGCCAGCAGCCCGGGATGGGGGTCGGGGGCCAACGTCCTGACTTTC.

This clonotype was counted ten times or more. The J gene is TRBJ1-2, the V gene TRBV19; TRBD1 matches at 7 bases. Germline-derived CDR1 and CDR2 are LNHDA and SQIVND (reference sequence). V trimming: 5 bases; J trimming: 3 bases; junction bases outside the gene matches: 6. The CDR3 covers 14 residues. CDR3: CASSPTGKYYGYTF. The CDR3 region has the DNA TGTGCCAGTAGTCCGACAGGGAAGTACTATGGCTACACCTTC.

This clonotype was recorded many times. The V call is TRBV7-2, the J call TRBJ2-2; no firm D call. Germline lookup yields CDR1 SGHTA and CDR2 FQGNSA. The germline V and J ends were trimmed by 1 base and 0 bases, with 12 bases remaining between them. The CDR3 length is 17 residues. This CDR3 is CASSLGRWLANTGELFF. In nucleotides, the CDR3 is TGTGCCAGCAGCTTAGGCCGGTGGCTCGCGAACACCGGGGAGCTGTTTTTT.

A word on this clonotype: This sequence may be a read error, since a much larger clone differs from it by one base. The chain employs TRBV5-5 and TRBJ1-4; TRBD1 aligns across 9 bases. Trimming removed 4 bases from V and 6 bases from J; junction bases left unmatched: 4. The CDR3 has 14 residues. CDR1 and CDR2 (germline): SGHKS, YYEKEE (reference sequence). CDR3 nucleotide sequence: TGTGCCAGCAGCGGGACAGGGCCGTATGAAAAACTGTTTTTT. Residues: CASSGTGPYEKLFF.

In this sample, this clonotype turned up many times. The rearrangement joins TRBV7-9 to TRBJ2-1; possibly TRBD1 for D (6 bases). Germline CDR1 reads SEHNR; CDR2 reads FQNEAQ (reference sequence). The CDR3 is 15 amino acids. Deletions cut 2 bases from V and 4 bases from J, with 12 bases between. The CDR3 loop reads CASSLPGHRYNEQFF. CDR3 nucleotide sequence: TGTGCCAGCAGCTTACCGGGACATCGGTACAATGAGCAGTTCTTC. Full variable domain (rest looked up from reference TRBV7-9 and TRBJ2-1): DTGVSQNPRHKITKRGQNVTFRCDPISEHNRLYWYRQTLGQGPEFLTYFQNEAQLEKSRLLSDRFSAERPKGSFSTLEIQRTEQGDSAMYLCASSLPGHRYNEQFFGPGTRLTVL.

This clonotype was seen repeatedly, ten times or more. V usage is TRBV27 and J usage is TRBJ2-6, with a weak D call TRBD1 (6 bases). Germline V lookup: CDR1 MNHEY, CDR2 SMNVEV (reference sequence). V shed 4 bases and J shed 0 bases, with 10 bases lying between them. This CDR3 contains 16 residues. CDR3 sequence: CASSSAGVSGANVLTF. The CDR3 nucleotides read TGTGCCAGCAGTTCAGCAGGGGTCTCTGGGGCCAACGTCCTGACTTTC.

Worth noting for this clonotype: Since a much larger clone is just one base distant, this may be a read error. The conserved closing phenylalanine or tryptophan is absent in this CDR3, likely reflecting a read error. This chain uses TRBV29-1 with TRBJ2-7, with 7 bases identical to TRBD1. Trimming removed 4 bases from V and 3 bases from J; junction bases left unmatched: 6. The CDR3 is made up of 13 amino acids. Germline V CDR1 and CDR2: SQVTM, ANQGSEA. CDR3 in amino acids: CSVGDSRSYEQYS. As DNA, the CDR3 is TGCAGCGTTGGGGACAGTCGTAGCTACGAGCAGTACTCC.

This clonotype was seen repeatedly, ten times or more. The chain combines TRBV5-1 with TRBJ1-2, with D possibly being TRBD1 (6 bases). Trimming shortened V by 2 bases and J by 5 bases, and 13 bases separated the two germline ends. This CDR3 spans 14 amino acids. CDR1 is SGHRS, CDR2 YFSETQ, per germline. This CDR3 is CASSFAGVRYGYTF. CDR3 DNA sequence: TGCGCCAGCAGCTTCGCAGGGGTGCGGTATGGCTACACCTTC.

This chain links TRBV5-1 with TRBJ2-3, with 7 bases aligning to TRBD2. This CDR3 has 14 amino acids. Germline trimming cut 5 bases from V and 3 bases from J; bases unmatched to any gene: 6. Germline values: CDR1 SGHRS, CDR2 YFSETQ. The CDR3 loop reads CASSREDGTDTQYF. CDR3 nucleotides: TGCGCCAGCAGTCGGGAGGATGGAACAGATACGCAGTATTTT.

J is TRBJ2-2 and V is TRBV20-1; D call uncertain. CDR1 and CDR2 (germline): DFQATT, SNEGSKA (reference sequence). The CDR3 has 16 amino acids. The V end lost 0 bases, the J end lost 3 bases, and 14 bases lay between the germline ends. The CDR3 nucleotides are TGCAGTGCTAGAGACGCCGGAAGGGCGGACACCGGGGAGCTGTTTTTT. It encodes CSARDAGRADTGELFF.

This clonotype was picked up many times. The chain joins TRBV20-1 to TRBJ2-2; D could derive from TRBD1 or TRBD2 (5 bases each). CDR3 length: 16 residues. Trimming cost V 2 bases and J 1 base, with 14 bases left between them. The germline V gene has CDR1 DFQATT and CDR2 SNEGSKA (reference sequence). The CDR3 bases are TGCAGTGCTAGAATTACCGGGACGGAGAACACCGGGGAGCTGTTTTTT. Translation: CSARITGTENTGELFF.

In its sample, this clonotype was seen many times. The chain is built from TRBV6-6 and TRBJ1-2, with D unclear. Germline V CDR1 and CDR2: MNHNY, SVGAGI (reference sequence). Trimming cost V 6 bases and J 6 bases, with 11 bases left between them. The CDR3 extends over 12 amino acids. CDR3 residues: CASRDQRHGYTF. The CDR3 DNA is TGTGCCAGCAGGGACCAACGCCATGGCTACACCTTC.

This clonotype was observed at least ten times. This CDR3 is CASRGNTQYF. The CDR3 DNA sequence: TGTGCCAGCAGGGGGAATACGCAGTATTTT. The chain carries TRBV4-2 and TRBJ2-3; no clear D. Germline CDR1 reads LGHNA; CDR2 reads YNFKEQ. V gave up 6 bases and J gave up 7 bases, with 5 bases separating them. This CDR3 has 10 residues.